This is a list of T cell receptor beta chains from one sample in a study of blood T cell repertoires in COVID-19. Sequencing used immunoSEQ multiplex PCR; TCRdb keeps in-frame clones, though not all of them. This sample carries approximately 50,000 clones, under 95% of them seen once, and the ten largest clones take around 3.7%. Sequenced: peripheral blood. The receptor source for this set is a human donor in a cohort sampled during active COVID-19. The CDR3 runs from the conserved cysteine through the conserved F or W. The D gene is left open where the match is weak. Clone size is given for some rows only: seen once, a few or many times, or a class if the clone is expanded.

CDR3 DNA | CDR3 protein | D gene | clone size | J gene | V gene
TGTGCCAGCAGCCGGACAGGGGAAAGGTCCTACAATGAGCAGTTCTTC | CASSRTGERSYNEQFF | TRBD1 | NA | TRBJ2-1 | TRBV7-9
TGTGCCAGCAGCATAGCGGATACGCAGTATTTT | CASSIADTQYF | NA | NA | TRBJ2-3 | TRBV11-3
TGCGCCAGCAGCGACCAGAGACAGGTAACTGGGGACACTGAAGCTTTCTTT | CASSDQRQVTGDTEAFF | NA | NA | TRBJ1-1 | TRBV5-1
TGTGCCAGCAGCTTAGCCCCGACTTCGTCGCTGAGCACAGATACGCAGTATTTT | CASSLAPTSSLSTDTQYF | NA | once | TRBJ2-3 | TRBV7-9
TGTGCCAGCAGCCCACAAAACACTGAAGCTTTCTTT | CASSPQNTEAFF | NA | NA | TRBJ1-1 | TRBV11-3
TGTGCCAGCAGCTTAACCGGACAGAACTATGGCTACACCTTC | CASSLTGQNYGYTF | NA | NA | TRBJ1-2 | TRBV7-8
TGTGCCAGCAGTTACTCGGCCAAACACAATCAGCCCCAGCATTTT | CASSYSAKHNQPQHF | NA | NA | TRBJ1-5 | TRBV6-5
TGTGCCAGAAGCTTAGAGGCCAGGGGTTCACCCCTCCACTTT | CARSLEARGSPLHF | NA | NA | TRBJ1-6 | TRBV7-5
TGTGCCAGCAGCACAACGACAGGGAACACTGAAGCTTTCTTT | CASSTTTGNTEAFF | NA | NA | TRBJ1-1 | TRBV11-2
TGTGCCAGCAGCGGCCTAGCGGGAGGCGGCGCAGATACGCAGTATTTT | CASSGLAGGGADTQYF | TRBD2 | NA | TRBJ2-3 | TRBV9
TGCGCCAGCAGCTTCCAACTAGGAGCCCACGAGCAGTACTTC | CASSFQLGAHEQYF | NA | NA | TRBJ2-7 | TRBV5-1
TGTGCCAGCAGCTCAGGGACAGATTACGAGCAGTACTTC | CASSSGTDYEQYF | TRBD1 | few | TRBJ2-7 | TRBV7-9
TGTGCCATCAGGACCGGGACTAGCGGTTACAATGAGCAGTTCTTC | CAIRTGTSGYNEQFF | TRBD2 | NA | TRBJ2-1 | TRBV10-3
TGTGCCAGCAGTTTAGACAGGGTCTATGGCTACACCTTC | CASSLDRVYGYTF | NA | NA | TRBJ1-2 | TRBV12-3/TRBV12-4
TGCAGCGTTGAAGGTAAACAGGGGGCCCGCACTGAAGCTTTCTTT | CSVEGKQGARTEAFF | TRBD1 | NA | TRBJ1-1 | TRBV29-1
TGTGCCAGCAGTAACCCTACAGGGAACACTGAAGCTTTCTTT | CASSNPTGNTEAFF | NA | NA | TRBJ1-1 | TRBV6-5
TGTGCCAGCAGCTCAAACCAGCCCGGGACAGGGGCCACAGATACGCAGTATTTT | CASSSNQPGTGATDTQYF | TRBD1 | NA | TRBJ2-3 | TRBV5-4
TGTGCCAGCAGCCTAAGATCGGGACAGGGAGAGGGAGCTTTCTTT | CASSLRSGQGEGAFF | TRBD1 | NA | TRBJ1-1 | TRBV6-6
TGTGCCAGTAGTATAAGTCCCGGACAGTTTAATCAGCCCCAGCATTTT | CASSISPGQFNQPQHF | NA | NA | TRBJ1-5 | TRBV19
TGTGCCAGCACAACAGGGGGAGAAGAGCAGTACTTC | CASTTGGEEQYF | TRBD1 | once | TRBJ2-7 | TRBV28
TGTGCCAGTGAAAATTTGGGGGCTGGCGGAAACACCATATATTTT | CASENLGAGGNTIYF | NA | once | TRBJ1-3 | TRBV19
TGTGCCAGCACCGACAGGGAAAATAGCAATCAGCCCCAGCATTTT | CASTDRENSNQPQHF | TRBD1 | few | TRBJ1-5 | TRBV2
TGCGCCAGCAGCTTGGAAGAGCTCTCCTACAATGAGCAGTTCTTC | CASSLEELSYNEQFF | NA | NA | TRBJ2-1 | TRBV5-1
TGTGCCACCAGCAGAGATAATGGCCTAGCGGGAGGGCTAGCCAAAAACATTCAGTACTTC | CATSRDNGLAGGLAKNIQYF | TRBD2 | NA | TRBJ2-4 | TRBV15
TGTGCCAGCAGTCCCGGGACAGCTAATGAAAAACTGTTTTTT | CASSPGTANEKLFF | TRBD1 | NA | TRBJ1-4 | TRBV2
TGTGCCAGCAGTTACTCGAGTCCACTACAACAAGAGACCCAGTACTTC | CASSYSSPLQQETQYF | NA | NA | TRBJ2-5 | TRBV6-5
TGTGCCACGGGTTTTACACAAGAGACCCAGTACTTC | CATGFTQETQYF | NA | NA | TRBJ2-5 | TRBV5-4
TGTGCCAGCCGGCTCGGGGGTCGCAATCAGCCCCAGCATTTT | CASRLGGRNQPQHF | NA | few | TRBJ1-5 | TRBV19
TGTGCCAGCAGTTCGCTTAGCTCCTACGAGCAGTACTTC | CASSSLSSYEQYF | NA | NA | TRBJ2-7 | TRBV12-3/TRBV12-4
TGTGCCAGCAGTTACGGGGACTCCTATGGCTACACCTTC | CASSYGDSYGYTF | NA | NA | TRBJ1-2 | TRBV6-2/TRBV6-3
TGTGCCAGTAGTCGGGGGTTCATGAACACTGAAGCTTTCTTT | CASSRGFMNTEAFF | NA | NA | TRBJ1-1 | TRBV19
TGTGCCAGCAGTGAATGGGGGGGAGAGACCCAGTACTTC | CASSEWGGETQYF | TRBD2 | NA | TRBJ2-5 | TRBV25-1
TGTGCCAGCAGCTTAACGACAGGGGACGGCTACACCTTC | CASSLTTGDGYTF | TRBD1 | NA | TRBJ1-2 | TRBV7-3
TGTGCCAGCAGCCACCGGGACAGGGGGTTTTCTTATCGCACTGAAGCTTTCTTT | CASSHRDRGFSYRTEAFF | TRBD1 | NA | TRBJ1-1 | TRBV7-2
TGTGCCAGCAGCCAAGCGGGACTAGCGGGAGGTACTGGGGCCAACGTCCTGACTTTC | CASSQAGLAGGTGANVLTF | TRBD2 | NA | TRBJ2-6 | TRBV4-2
TGTGCCAGCAATTCACAGGTGAACACTGAAGCTTTCTTT | CASNSQVNTEAFF | NA | NA | TRBJ1-1 | TRBV6-5
TGTGCCAGCAGCTATGACAGGGGGGAAACTGAAGCTTTCTTT | CASSYDRGETEAFF | TRBD1 | NA | TRBJ1-1 | TRBV5-4
TGTGCCAGCAGCTCGCCGACTAGCGACAATGAGCAGTTCTTC | CASSSPTSDNEQFF | TRBD2 | NA | TRBJ2-1 | TRBV7-9
TGTGCCAGCAGTCCTCCGGGCGGGGGCGGCACTGAAGCTTTCTTT | CASSPPGGGGTEAFF | NA | NA | TRBJ1-1 | TRBV6-5
TGCGCCAGCAGCTTGGAGGTTCAGGGCACAGATACGCAGTATTTT | CASSLEVQGTDTQYF | NA | NA | TRBJ2-3 | TRBV5-1